This T cell receptor beta chain was sequenced for a study of cytomegalovirus exposure and HLA in healthy donors. The PCR used 60 Vbeta and 13 Jbeta primers. Method: immunoSEQ multiplex PCR; TCRdb's copy keeps in-frame clones and lacks some. The sample includes roughly 130,000 clones, roughly 88% seen only once; the top ten take 0.51%. The CDR3 runs 14 residues. Germline CDR1 reads MNHNS; CDR2 reads SASEGT. J was trimmed by 7 bases and V by 7 bases; bases with no gene match: 7. The sample taken for sequencing was PBMCs. The chain is built from TRBV6-1 and TRBJ2-2; TRBD1 aligns across 9 bases. This sequence was found in a woman aged 40 to 50 in good health and CMV-seronegative. CDR3 amino acids: CASTPDRGGGELFF. DNA of the CDR3: TGTGCCAGCACTCCGGACAGGGGAGGCGGGGAGCTGTTTTTT.